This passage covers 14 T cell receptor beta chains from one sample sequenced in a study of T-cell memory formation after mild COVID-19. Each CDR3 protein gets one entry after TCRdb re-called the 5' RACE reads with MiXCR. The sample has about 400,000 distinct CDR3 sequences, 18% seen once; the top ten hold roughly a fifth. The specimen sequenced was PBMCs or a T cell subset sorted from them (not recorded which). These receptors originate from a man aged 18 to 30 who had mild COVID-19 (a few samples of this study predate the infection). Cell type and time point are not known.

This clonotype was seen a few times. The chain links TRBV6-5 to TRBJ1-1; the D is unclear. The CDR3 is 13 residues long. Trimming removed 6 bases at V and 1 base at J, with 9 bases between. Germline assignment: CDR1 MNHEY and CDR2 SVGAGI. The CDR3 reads CASRLQQNTEAFF. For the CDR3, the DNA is TGTGCCAGCAGATTACAGCAGAACACTGAAGCTTTCTTT.

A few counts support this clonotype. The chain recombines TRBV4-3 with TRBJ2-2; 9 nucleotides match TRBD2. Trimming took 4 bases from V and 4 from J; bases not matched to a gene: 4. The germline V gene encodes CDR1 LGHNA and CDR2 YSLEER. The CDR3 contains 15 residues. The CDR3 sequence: CASSRLAGPTGELFF. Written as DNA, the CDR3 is TGCGCCAGCAGCCGTCTAGCGGGGCCCACCGGGGAGCTGTTTTTT.

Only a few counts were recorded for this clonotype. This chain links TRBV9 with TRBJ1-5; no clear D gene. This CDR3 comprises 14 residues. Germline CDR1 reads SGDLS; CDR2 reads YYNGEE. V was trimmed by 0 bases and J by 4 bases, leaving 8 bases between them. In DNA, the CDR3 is TGTGCCAGCAGCGTAGATGTGGGGAATCAGCCCCAGCATTTT. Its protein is CASSVDVGNQPQHF.

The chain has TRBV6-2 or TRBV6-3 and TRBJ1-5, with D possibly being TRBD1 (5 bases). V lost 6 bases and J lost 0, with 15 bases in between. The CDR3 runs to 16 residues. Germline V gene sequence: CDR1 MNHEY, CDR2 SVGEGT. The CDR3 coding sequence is TGTGCCAGCAGCCCCTCTCGCGGGGGTAGCAATCAGCCCCAGCATTTT. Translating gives CASSPSRGGSNQPQHF.

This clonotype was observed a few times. The CDR3 spells CASRPPGQDSYEQYV. CDR3 nucleotides: TGTGCCAGCCGCCCTCCGGGACAGGACTCCTACGAGCAGTACGTC. J is TRBJ2-7 and V is TRBV9; 8 nucleotides match TRBD1. The J segment lost 0 bases and the V segment lost 7 bases, leaving 9 bases of the junction unmatched. The CDR3 totals 15 residues. Germline V gene data show CDR1 as SGDLS and CDR2 as YYNGEE.

The CDR3 spells CASSPKGLAELQDTQYF. CDR3 bases: TGTGCCAGCAGCCCGAAGGGACTAGCGGAGCTTCAGGATACGCAGTATTTT. This chain connects TRBV4-2 to TRBJ2-3, with TRBD2 matching over 11 bases. The CDR3 spans 17 residues. Germline CDR1 and CDR2: LGHNA and YNFKEQ. The V segment lost 4 bases and the J segment 6 bases; nucleotides outside the gene matches: 12.

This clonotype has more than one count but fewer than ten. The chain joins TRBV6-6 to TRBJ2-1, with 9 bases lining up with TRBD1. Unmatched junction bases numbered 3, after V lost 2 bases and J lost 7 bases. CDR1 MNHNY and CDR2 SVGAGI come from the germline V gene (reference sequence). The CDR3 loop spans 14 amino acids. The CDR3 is CASSYRQGGNEQFF. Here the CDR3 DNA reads TGTGCCAGCAGTTACCGACAGGGGGGGAATGAGCAGTTCTTC.

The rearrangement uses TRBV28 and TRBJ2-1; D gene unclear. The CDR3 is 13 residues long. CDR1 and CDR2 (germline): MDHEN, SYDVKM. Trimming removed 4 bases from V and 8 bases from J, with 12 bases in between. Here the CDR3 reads CASSSQPGDEQFF. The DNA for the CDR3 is TGTGCCAGCAGTTCCCAACCGGGTGATGAGCAGTTCTTC.

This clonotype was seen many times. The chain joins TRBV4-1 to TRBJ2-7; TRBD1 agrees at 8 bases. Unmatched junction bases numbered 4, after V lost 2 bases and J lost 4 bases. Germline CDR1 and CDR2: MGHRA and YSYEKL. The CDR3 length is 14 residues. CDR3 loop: CASSQRDRTYEQYF. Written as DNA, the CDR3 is TGCGCCAGCAGCCAAAGGGACAGGACATACGAGCAGTACTTC.

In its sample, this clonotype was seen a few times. CDR3 bases: TGTGCCAGCGCCAGGGGTGAGACCCAGTACTTC. It codes for CASARGETQYF. The V gene is TRBV14, the J gene TRBJ2-5, with D maybe TRBD1 (6 bases). V lost 8 bases and J lost 5, with 9 bases in between. The CDR3 length is 11 residues. The germline V gene encodes CDR1 SGHDN and CDR2 FVKESK.

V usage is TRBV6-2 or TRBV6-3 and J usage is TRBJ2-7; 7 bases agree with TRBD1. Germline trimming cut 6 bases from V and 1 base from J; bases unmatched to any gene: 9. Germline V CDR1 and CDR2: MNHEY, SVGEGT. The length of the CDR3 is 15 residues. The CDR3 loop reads CASSRSRDSSYEQYV. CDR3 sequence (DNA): TGTGCCAGCAGCCGATCCCGGGACAGTTCCTACGAGCAGTACGTC.

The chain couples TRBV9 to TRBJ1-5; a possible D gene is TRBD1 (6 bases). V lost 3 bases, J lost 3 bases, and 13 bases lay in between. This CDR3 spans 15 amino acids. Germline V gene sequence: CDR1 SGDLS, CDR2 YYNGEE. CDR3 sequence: CASSAATGYNQPQHF. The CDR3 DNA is TGTGCCAGCAGCGCAGCTACAGGGTACAATCAGCCCCAGCATTTT.

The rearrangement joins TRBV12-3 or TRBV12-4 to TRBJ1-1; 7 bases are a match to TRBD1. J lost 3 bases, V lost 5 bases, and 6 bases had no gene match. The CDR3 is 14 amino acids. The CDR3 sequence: CASSIRGLDTEAFF. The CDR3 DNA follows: TGTGCCAGCAGTATCAGGGGGTTGGACACTGAAGCTTTCTTT.

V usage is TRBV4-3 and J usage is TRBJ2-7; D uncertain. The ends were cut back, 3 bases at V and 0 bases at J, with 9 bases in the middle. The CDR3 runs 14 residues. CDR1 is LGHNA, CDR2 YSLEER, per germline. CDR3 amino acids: CASSQRTDSYEQYF. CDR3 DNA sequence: TGCGCCAGCAGCCAGAGAACAGACTCCTACGAGCAGTACTTC.